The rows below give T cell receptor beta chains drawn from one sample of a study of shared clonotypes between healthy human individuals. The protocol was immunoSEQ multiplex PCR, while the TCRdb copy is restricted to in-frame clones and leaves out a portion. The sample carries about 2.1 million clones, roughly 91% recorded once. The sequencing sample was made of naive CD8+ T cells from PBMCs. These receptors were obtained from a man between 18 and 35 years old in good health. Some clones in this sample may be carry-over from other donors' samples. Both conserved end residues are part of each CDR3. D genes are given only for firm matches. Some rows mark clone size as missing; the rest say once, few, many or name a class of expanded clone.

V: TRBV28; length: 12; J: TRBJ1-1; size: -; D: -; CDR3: CASSRRGTEAFF; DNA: TGTGCCAGCAGCCGCCGGGGAACTGAAGCTTTCTTT
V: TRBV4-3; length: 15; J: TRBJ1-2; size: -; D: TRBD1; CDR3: CASSPRTGMAYGYTF; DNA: TGCGCCAGCAGCCCCAGGACAGGGATGGCCTATGGCTACACCTTC
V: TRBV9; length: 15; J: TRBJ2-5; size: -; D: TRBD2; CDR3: CASSVAGGNQETQYF; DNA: TGTGCCAGCAGCGTAGCGGGAGGTAACCAAGAGACCCAGTACTTC
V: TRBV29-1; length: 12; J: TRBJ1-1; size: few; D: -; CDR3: CSGRGMNTEAFF; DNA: TGCAGCGGCAGGGGCATGAACACTGAAGCTTTCTTT
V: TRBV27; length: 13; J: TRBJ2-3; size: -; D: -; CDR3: CASSLYGEDTQYF; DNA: TGTGCCAGCAGTTTATACGGGGAAGATACGCAGTATTTT
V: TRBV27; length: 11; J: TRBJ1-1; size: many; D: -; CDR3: CASSWGTEAFF; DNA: TGTGCCAGCAGTTGGGGCACTGAAGCTTTCTTT
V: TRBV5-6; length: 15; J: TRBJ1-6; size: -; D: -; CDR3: CASSLAGHRNSPLHF; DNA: TGTGCCAGCAGCTTGGCGGGACACCGGAATTCACCCCTCCACTTT
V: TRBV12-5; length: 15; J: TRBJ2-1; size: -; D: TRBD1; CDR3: CASGSGGESYNEQFF; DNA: TGTGCTAGTGGTTCAGGGGGCGAATCCTACAATGAGCAGTTCTTC
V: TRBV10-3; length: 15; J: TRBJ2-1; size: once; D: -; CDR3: CAISERSGQYNEQFF; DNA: TGTGCCATCAGTGAACGTAGCGGACAATACAATGAGCAGTTCTTC
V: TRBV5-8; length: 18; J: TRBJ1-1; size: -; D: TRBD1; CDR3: CASSTRSRDRVGGTEAFF; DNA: TGTGCCAGCAGCACCCGGTCCCGGGACAGGGTGGGCGGGACTGAAGCTTTCTTT
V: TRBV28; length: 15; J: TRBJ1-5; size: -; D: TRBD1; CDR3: CASREGQAYYQPQHF; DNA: TGTGCCAGCAGGGAGGGACAGGCTTATTATCAGCCCCAGCATTTT
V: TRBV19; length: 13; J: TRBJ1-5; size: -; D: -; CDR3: CASSMSRAQPQHF; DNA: TGTGCCAGTAGTATGTCCAGGGCTCAGCCCCAGCATTTT
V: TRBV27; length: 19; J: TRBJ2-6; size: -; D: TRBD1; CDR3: CASSLPPGQGAEGANVLTF; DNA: TGTGCCAGCAGTTTACCCCCGGGACAGGGGGCGGAAGGGGCCAACGTCCTGACTTTC
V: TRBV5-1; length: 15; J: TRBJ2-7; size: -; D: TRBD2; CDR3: CASSLDLAGAYEQYF; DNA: TGCGCCAGCAGCTTGGATCTAGCGGGAGCCTACGAGCAGTACTTC
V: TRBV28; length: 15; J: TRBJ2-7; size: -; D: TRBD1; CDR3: CASSPGTGGGYEQYF; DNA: TGTGCCAGCAGTCCCGGGACAGGGGGCGGGTACGAGCAGTACTTC
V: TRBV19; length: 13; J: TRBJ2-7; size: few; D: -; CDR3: CASSIARNYEQYF; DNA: TGTGCCAGTAGTATAGCCAGGAACTACGAGCAGTACTTC
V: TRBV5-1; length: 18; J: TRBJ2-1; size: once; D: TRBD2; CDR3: CASSLVLFSSGRHNEQFF; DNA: TGCGCCAGCAGCTTGGTGTTGTTTTCTAGCGGGAGGCACAATGAGCAGTTCTTC
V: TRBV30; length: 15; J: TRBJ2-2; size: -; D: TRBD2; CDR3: CAWSVASGRPGELFF; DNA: TGTGCCTGGAGTGTGGCTAGCGGGAGGCCCGGGGAGCTGTTTTTT
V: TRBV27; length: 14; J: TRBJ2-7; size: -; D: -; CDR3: CASSLAGPPYEQYF; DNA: TGTGCCAGCAGTTTAGCGGGGCCCCCATACGAGCAGTACTTC
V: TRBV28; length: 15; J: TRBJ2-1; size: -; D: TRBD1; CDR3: CASSANRGHYNEQFF; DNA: TGTGCCAGCAGTGCGAACAGGGGCCACTACAATGAGCAGTTCTTC